This TCR beta chain came from a study of blood T cell repertoires in COVID-19. Study as a whole: Donors in the United States, Italy and Spain gave samples during acute or convalescent COVID-19. The analysed material was cDNA or gDNA that came from T cells, B-cell-depleted T cells, or PBMCs.

The CDR3 runs to 15 residues. The germline CDR1 and CDR2 sequences are SGHRS and YFSETQ. Trimming took off 0 bases at V and 5 bases at J, with 12 bases between the two ends. In the study's own analysis: Amplified reference gene primers provided the basis for estimating nucleated cell counts. Repertoires were generated with immunoSEQ multiplex PCR, while TCRdb's copy carries only in-frame clones and drops some. V, J and clone size were drawn from that table, and D and trimming were deduced from the DNA. The repertoire holds just over 250,000 clones, about 89% seen once, with 2.3% in the top ten. This clone was detected once.

This receptor was obtained from a woman in her forties or fifties with acute or convalescent COVID-19. Sequencing was carried out using peripheral blood. This chain links TRBV5-1 with TRBJ1-5; D uncertain. CDR3 region: CASSLAPGSDQPQHF. In DNA form, the CDR3 reads TGCGCCAGCAGCTTGGCGCCAGGATCGGATCAGCCCCAGCATTTT.